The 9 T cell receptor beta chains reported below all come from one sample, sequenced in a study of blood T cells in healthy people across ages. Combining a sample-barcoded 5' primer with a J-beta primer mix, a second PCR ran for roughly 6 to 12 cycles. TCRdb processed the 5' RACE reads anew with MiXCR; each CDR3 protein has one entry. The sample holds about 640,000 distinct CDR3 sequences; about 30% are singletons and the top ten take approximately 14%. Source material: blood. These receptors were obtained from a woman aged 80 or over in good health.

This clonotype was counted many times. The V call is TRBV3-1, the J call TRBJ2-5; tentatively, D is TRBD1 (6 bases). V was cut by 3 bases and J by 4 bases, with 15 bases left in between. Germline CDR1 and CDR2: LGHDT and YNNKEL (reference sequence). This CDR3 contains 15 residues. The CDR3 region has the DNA TGTGCCAGCAGCCAGGGGGCCGGTGGTGGAGAGACCCAGTACTTC. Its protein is CASSQGAGGGETQYF.

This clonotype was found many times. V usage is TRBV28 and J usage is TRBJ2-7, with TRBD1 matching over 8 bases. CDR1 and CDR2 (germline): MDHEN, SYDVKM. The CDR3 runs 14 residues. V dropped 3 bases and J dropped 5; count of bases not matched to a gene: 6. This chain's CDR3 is CASSFSGDRNEQYF. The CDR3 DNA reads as TGTGCCAGCAGTTTCAGTGGGGACAGGAACGAGCAGTACTTC.

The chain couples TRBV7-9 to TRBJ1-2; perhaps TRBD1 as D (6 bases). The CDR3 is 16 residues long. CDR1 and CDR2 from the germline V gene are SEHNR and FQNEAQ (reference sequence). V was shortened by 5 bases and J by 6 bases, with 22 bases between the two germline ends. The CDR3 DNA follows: TGTGCCAGCAGCCCAAACGGGGTAGGAGGGGGAGATGGCTACACCTTC. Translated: CASSPNGVGGGDGYTF.

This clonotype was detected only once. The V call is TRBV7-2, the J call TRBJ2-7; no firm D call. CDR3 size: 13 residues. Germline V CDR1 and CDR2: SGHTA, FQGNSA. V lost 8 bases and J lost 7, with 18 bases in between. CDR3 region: CASGSPAYNEQYF. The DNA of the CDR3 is TGTGCCAGCGGCAGTCCGGCCTACAATGAGCAGTACTTC. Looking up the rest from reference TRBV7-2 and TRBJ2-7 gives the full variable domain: GAGVSQSPSNKVTEKGKDVELRCDPISGHTALYWYRQSLGQGLEFLIYFQGNSAPDKSGLPSDRFSAERTGGSVSTLTIQRTQQEDSAVYLCASGSPAYNEQYFGPGTRLTVT.

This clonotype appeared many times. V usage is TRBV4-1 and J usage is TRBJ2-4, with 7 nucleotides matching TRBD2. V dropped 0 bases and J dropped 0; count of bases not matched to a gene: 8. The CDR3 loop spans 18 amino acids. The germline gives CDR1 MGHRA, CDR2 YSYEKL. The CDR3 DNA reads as TGCGCCAGCAGCCAAGAACCCGGGGGGAATTTAGCCAAAAACATTCAGTACTTC. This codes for CASSQEPGGNLAKNIQYF.

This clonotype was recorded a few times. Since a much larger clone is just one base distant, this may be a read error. CDR3 nucleotide sequence: TGTGCCAGCCATAGGAGCAGCCCTAGCAATGAGCAGTTCTTC. Translated: CASHRSSPSNEQFF. V usage is TRBV6-1 and J usage is TRBJ2-1, with D unresolved. Germline values: CDR1 MNHNS, CDR2 SASEGT. Trimming took 8 bases from V and 6 from J, leaving 17 bases between them. The CDR3 contains 14 residues.

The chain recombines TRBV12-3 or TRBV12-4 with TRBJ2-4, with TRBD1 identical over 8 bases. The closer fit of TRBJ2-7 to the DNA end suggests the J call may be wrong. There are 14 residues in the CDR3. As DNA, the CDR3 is TGTGCCAGCAGTCAGGACAGGGTTTCCTACGAGCAGTACTTC. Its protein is CASSQDRVSYEQYF.

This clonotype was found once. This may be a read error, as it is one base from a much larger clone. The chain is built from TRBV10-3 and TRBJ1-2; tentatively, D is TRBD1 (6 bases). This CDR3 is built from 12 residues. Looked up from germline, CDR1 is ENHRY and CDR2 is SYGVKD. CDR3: CAIYDRNCGYTF. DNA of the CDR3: TGTGCCATTTACGACAGGAACTGTGGCTACACCTTC.

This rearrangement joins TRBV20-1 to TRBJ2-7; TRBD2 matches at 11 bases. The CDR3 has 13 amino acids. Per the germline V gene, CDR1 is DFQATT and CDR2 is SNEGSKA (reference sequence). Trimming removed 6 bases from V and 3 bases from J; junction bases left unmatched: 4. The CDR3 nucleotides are TGCAGTGCAGCCGGGACTAGCGGCTACGAGCAGTACTTC. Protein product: CSAAGTSGYEQYF.